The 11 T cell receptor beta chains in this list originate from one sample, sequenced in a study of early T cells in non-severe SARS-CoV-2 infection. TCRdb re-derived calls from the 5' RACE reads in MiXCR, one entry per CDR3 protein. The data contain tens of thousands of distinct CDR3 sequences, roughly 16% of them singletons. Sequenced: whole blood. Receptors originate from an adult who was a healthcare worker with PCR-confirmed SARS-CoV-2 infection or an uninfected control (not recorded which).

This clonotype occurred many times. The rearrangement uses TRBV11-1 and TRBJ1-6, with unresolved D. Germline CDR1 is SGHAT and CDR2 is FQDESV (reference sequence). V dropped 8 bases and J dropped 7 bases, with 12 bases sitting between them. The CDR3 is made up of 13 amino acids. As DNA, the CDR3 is TGTGCCAGCTGTGGAGAGTCGAATTCACCCCTCCACTTT. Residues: CASCGESNSPLHF. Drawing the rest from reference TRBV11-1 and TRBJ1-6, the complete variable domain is EAEVAQSPRYKITEKSQAVAFWCDPISGHATLYWYRQILGQGPELLVQFQDESVVDDSQLPKDRFSAERLKGVDSTLKIQPAELGDSAMYLCASCGESNSPLHFGNGTRLTVT.

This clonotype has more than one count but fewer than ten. The CDR3 bases are TGTGCCAGCAGTTACTCTTGGACAGGACGGGGCACTGAAGCTTTCTTT. Translation gives CASSYSWTGRGTEAFF. V usage is TRBV6-5 and J usage is TRBJ1-1; 7 bases match TRBD1. The ends lost 0 bases at V and 4 bases at J; junction bases unmatched: 8. Germline loops: CDR1 MNHEY, CDR2 SVGAGI. This CDR3 region has 16 residues.

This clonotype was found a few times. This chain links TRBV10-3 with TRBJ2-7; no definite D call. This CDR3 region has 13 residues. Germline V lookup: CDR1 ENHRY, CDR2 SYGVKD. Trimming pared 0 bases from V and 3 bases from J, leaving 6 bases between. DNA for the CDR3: TGTGCCATCAGTGAGTCGAGTTACTACGAGCAGTACTTC. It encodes CAISESSYYEQYF.

CDR3 in DNA: TGTGCCAGCAGCCCCGAGCTCGAGCAGTACTTC. Encoded protein: CASSPELEQYF. The chain links TRBV7-8 to TRBJ2-7, with D hard to call. The CDR3 has 11 amino acids. The V and J ends lost 5 bases and 6 bases respectively, with 8 bases between them. Germline V gene data show CDR1 as SGHVS and CDR2 as FQNEAQ.

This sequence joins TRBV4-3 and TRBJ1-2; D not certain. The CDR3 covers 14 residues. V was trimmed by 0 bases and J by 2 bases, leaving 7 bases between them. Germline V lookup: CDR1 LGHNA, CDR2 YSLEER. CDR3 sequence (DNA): TGCGCCAGCAGCCAAGATGTAGGCAACTATGGCTACACCTTC. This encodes CASSQDVGNYGYTF.

The CDR3 DNA reads as TGTGCCACCAAAACTAGCGGGAGAGAGTGGAATGAGCAGTTCTTC. This codes for CATKTSGREWNEQFF. The chain links TRBV3-1 to TRBJ2-1; 11 positions agree with TRBD2. The CDR3 has 15 residues. Trimming removed 10 bases from V and 7 bases from J; junction bases left unmatched: 12. CDR1 is LGHDT, CDR2 YNNKEL, per germline (reference sequence).

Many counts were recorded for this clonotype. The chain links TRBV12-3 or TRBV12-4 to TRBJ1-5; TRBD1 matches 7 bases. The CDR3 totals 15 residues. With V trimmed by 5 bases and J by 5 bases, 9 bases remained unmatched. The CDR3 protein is CASSVEDRTDQPQHF. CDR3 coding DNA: TGTGCCAGCAGTGTCGAGGACAGGACCGATCAGCCCCAGCATTTT.

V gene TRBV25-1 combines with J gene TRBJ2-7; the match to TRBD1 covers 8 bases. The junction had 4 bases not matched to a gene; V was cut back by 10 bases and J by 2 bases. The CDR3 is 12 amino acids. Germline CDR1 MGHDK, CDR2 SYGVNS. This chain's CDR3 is CATRDRTYEQYF. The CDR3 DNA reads TGTGCCACAAGGGACAGGACCTACGAGCAGTACTTC.

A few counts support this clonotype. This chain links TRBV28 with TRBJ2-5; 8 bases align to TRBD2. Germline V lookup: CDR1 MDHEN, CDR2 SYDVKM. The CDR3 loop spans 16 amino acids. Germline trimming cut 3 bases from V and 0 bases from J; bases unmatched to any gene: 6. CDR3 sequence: CASSFERGPNQETQYF. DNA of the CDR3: TGTGCCAGCAGTTTTGAGCGGGGGCCTAACCAAGAGACCCAGTACTTC.

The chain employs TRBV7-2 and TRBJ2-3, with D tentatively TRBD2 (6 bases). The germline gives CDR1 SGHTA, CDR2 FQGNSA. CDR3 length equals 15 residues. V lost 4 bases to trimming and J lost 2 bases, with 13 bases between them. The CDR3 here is CASSSRRGFTDTQYF. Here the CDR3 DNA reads TGTGCCAGCAGCTCGAGGCGGGGTTTCACAGATACGCAGTATTTT.

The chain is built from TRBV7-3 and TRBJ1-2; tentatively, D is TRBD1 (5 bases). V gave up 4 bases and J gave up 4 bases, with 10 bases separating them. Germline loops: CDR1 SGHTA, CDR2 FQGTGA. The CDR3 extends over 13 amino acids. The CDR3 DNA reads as TGTGCCAGCAGCTCAGACGGGACCTATGGCTACACCTTC. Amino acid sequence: CASSSDGTYGYTF.